This entry concerns a single T cell receptor (beta chain). The antigen remains undetermined. The record originates from a study of T cell responses to AZD1222 COVID-19 vaccine. Study results and limitations: White British ancestry dominated among donors, who included more females, and clonal diversity was possibly underestimated. Nearly half of spike-specific TCRs reportedly target unmutated variant regions.

Sequenced by immunoSEQ multiplex PCR; TCRdb stores in-frame clones only, minus some. The repertoire holds about 53,000 clones, with roughly 80% as singletons. V lost 1 base, J lost 1 base, and 13 bases lay in between. Germline-derived CDR1 and CDR2 are SGHNT and YENEEA. There are 16 residues in the CDR3. The clonotype originates from an adult in good health. Sequencing was performed on peripheral blood, taken on day 0 of AZD1222 vaccination. The V and J genes are TRBV11-3 and TRBJ2-5; D is possibly TRBD1 or TRBD2 (5 bases each). In DNA form, the CDR3 reads TGTGCCAGCAGCTTAGGCCCGGGACGTACCCAAGAGACCCAGTACTTC. It yields the protein CASSLGPGRTQETQYF.